Listed below are T cell receptor beta chains from one sample, sequenced in a study of blood T cells in healthy people across ages. One entry per CDR3 protein results from TCRdb running MiXCR on the 5' RACE reads. The sample yields about 1.8 million distinct CDR3 sequences, around 50% seen once. Sequencing was carried out using blood. The receptor set was obtained from a woman aged 40 to 50 in good health. Each CDR3 is given without its conserved first and last residue.

J gene: TRBJ2-1; V gene: TRBV7-2; CDR3 protein: ASSLAAPGLGSYNEQF
J gene: .; V gene: TRBV21-1; CDR3 protein: ASSKVWRAPETQY
J gene: TRBJ2-3; V gene: TRBV6-2/TRBV6-3; CDR3 protein: ASSYSLKARGLASTDTQY
J gene: .; V gene: TRBV11-2; CDR3 protein: ASTPFPRREGTQY
J gene: TRBJ2-3; V gene: TRBV12-3/TRBV12-4; CDR3 protein: ASSLAGGAYTQY
J gene: TRBJ2-2; V gene: TRBV6-2/TRBV6-3; CDR3 protein: ASSNTPGGVDTGELF
J gene: TRBJ2-6; V gene: TRBV6-1; CDR3 protein: ASSPVTGANVPT
J gene: TRBJ2-7; V gene: TRBV7-9; CDR3 protein: ASSTGGQSYEQY
J gene: TRBJ2-1; V gene: TRBV7-2; CDR3 protein: ASSFSGTVNEQF
J gene: TRBJ2-5; V gene: TRBV15; CDR3 protein: ATSRDGGAETQY
J gene: TRBJ1-2; V gene: TRBV6-2/TRBV6-3; CDR3 protein: ASSLDGKYGYT
J gene: TRBJ2-4; V gene: TRBV28; CDR3 protein: ASSAPQGLGAKNIQY
J gene: TRBJ2-3; V gene: TRBV5-1; CDR3 protein: ASSHSGAKDTQY
J gene: TRBJ1-2; V gene: TRBV11-2; CDR3 protein: ASSPTGQGESGYT
J gene: TRBJ2-1; V gene: TRBV2; CDR3 protein: ASSEGLVGGGTYNEQF
J gene: TRBJ2-1; V gene: TRBV7-9; CDR3 protein: ASSLPVGQATQSYNEQF
J gene: TRBJ1-1; V gene: TRBV7-9; CDR3 protein: ASSLAGRGYTEAF
J gene: TRBJ2-7; V gene: TRBV4-2; CDR3 protein: ASSQEFVSEAQY
J gene: TRBJ2-1; V gene: TRBV12-3/TRBV12-4; CDR3 protein: ASSPRDRGWSEQF
J gene: TRBJ1-2; V gene: TRBV11-2; CDR3 protein: ASSLDRGPSYYGYT
J gene: TRBJ2-3; V gene: TRBV4-2; CDR3 protein: ASSHSILSGGLTDTQY
J gene: TRBJ2-5; V gene: TRBV29-1; CDR3 protein: SVERTSGGVY
J gene: TRBJ2-5; V gene: TRBV20-1; CDR3 protein: SAGSSAQETQY
J gene: TRBJ2-1; V gene: TRBV10-3; CDR3 protein: AITSAGGTHNEQF
J gene: TRBJ1-6; V gene: TRBV6-9; CDR3 protein: ARAGGSSYNSPLH
J gene: TRBJ2-6; V gene: TRBV12-3/TRBV12-4; CDR3 protein: ASSGAGSSGANVLT
J gene: TRBJ2-7; V gene: TRBV20-1; CDR3 protein: SAPLGDSYEQY
J gene: TRBJ2-7; V gene: TRBV28; CDR3 protein: ASSYGQDTYEQY
J gene: TRBJ2-5; V gene: TRBV15; CDR3 protein: ATSRDRGLGETQY
J gene: TRBJ2-5; V gene: TRBV7-2; CDR3 protein: ASSATGPETQY
J gene: TRBJ1-5; V gene: TRBV7-9; CDR3 protein: ASSLTGLNQPQH
J gene: TRBJ1-6; V gene: TRBV6-6; CDR3 protein: ASSTGQGSSPLH
J gene: TRBJ2-3; V gene: TRBV7-2; CDR3 protein: ASSLESAGLSTDTQY
J gene: TRBJ2-4; V gene: TRBV2; CDR3 protein: ASRERQVHIQY
J gene: TRBJ1-2; V gene: TRBV18; CDR3 protein: ASSPPTGSVRANYGYT
J gene: TRBJ2-5; V gene: TRBV9; CDR3 protein: ASSISGGIQETQY
J gene: TRBJ1-5; V gene: TRBV4-3; CDR3 protein: ASSQDWASRGPQH
J gene: TRBJ1-5; V gene: TRBV3-1; CDR3 protein: ASSDGVTSNQPQH
J gene: TRBJ2-1; V gene: TRBV15; CDR3 protein: ATSRHNRDRGQNEQF
J gene: TRBJ2-1; V gene: TRBV6-2/TRBV6-3; CDR3 protein: ATQRGGIYNEQF
J gene: TRBJ1-2; V gene: TRBV7-9; CDR3 protein: ASSLGIPDDGYT
J gene: TRBJ1-2; V gene: TRBV27; CDR3 protein: ASSPKGRYGYT
J gene: TRBJ1-4; V gene: TRBV29-1; CDR3 protein: SAVRGTTNEKLF
J gene: TRBJ2-1; V gene: TRBV6-1; CDR3 protein: ASSESGAGEQF
J gene: TRBJ2-5; V gene: TRBV29-1; CDR3 protein: SVTRGIAAYNGQY
J gene: TRBJ2-1; V gene: TRBV7-2; CDR3 protein: ASSVRGRLEYNGQF
J gene: TRBJ2-1; V gene: TRBV2; CDR3 protein: ASSEIARSYNEQF
J gene: TRBJ2-6; V gene: TRBV27; CDR3 protein: ASTEGASGANVLT
J gene: TRBJ2-5; V gene: TRBV5-1; CDR3 protein: ASSVASGRGETQH
J gene: TRBJ2-1; V gene: TRBV5-1; CDR3 protein: ASSSPGTGGTNEQF
J gene: TRBJ1-6; V gene: TRBV7-9; CDR3 protein: ASSLVGDISPLH
J gene: TRBJ2-3; V gene: TRBV5-5; CDR3 protein: ASSLDRVRTDTQY